This note documents a single T cell receptor beta chain sequence. This record comes from a study of blood T cells in healthy people across ages. Whole-study context: Through template switching, about one barcoded beta molecule was captured per two T cells, as measured in model experiments.

V lost 5 bases to trimming and J lost 5 bases, with 30 bases between them. This CDR3 region has 20 residues. Germline CDR1 is KGHDR and CDR2 is SFDVKD. PCR was performed a second time for roughly 7 to 12 cycles using a sample-barcoded 5' primer and a J-beta primer mix. There were at least 2.5 million CDR3-containing paired-end reads obtained from each sample. A single record per CDR3 protein comes from TCRdb applying MiXCR to the 5' RACE reads. The data show 540,000 or so distinct CDR3 sequences, around 24% seen once. This sample was also put to use in a study of T cells of mothers and their children. That report adds: A primer called M1S, used in the second PCR, added sample barcodes and 2-4 random nucleotides. Sequencing got over 10 million TCR beta CDR3 reads from each mother and around 3.1 million from each child.

V usage is TRBV24-1 and J usage is TRBJ2-1, with D perhaps TRBD2 (6 bases). This clonotype originated in a boy aged 10-17 years in good health. The source material was blood. CDR3 sequence (DNA): TGTGCCACCAGTGGAGGGCCAGTGCCGATCCGCGGGATAACCCACAATGAGCAGTTCTTC. Encoded protein: CATSGGPVPIRGITHNEQFF.